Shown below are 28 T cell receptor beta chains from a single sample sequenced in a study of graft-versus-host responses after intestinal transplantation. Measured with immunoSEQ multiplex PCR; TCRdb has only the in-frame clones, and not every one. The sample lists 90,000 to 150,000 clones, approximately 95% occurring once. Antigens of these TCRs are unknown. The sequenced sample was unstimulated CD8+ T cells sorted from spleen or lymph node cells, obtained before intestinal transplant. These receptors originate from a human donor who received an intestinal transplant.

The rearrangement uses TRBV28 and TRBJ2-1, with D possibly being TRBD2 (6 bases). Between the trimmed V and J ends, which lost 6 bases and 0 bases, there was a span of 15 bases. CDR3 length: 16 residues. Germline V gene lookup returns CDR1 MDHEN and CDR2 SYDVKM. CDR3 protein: CASSVRGLSSYNEQFF. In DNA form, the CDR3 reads TGTGCCAGCAGCGTGCGGGGCTTGAGCTCCTACAATGAGCAGTTCTTC.

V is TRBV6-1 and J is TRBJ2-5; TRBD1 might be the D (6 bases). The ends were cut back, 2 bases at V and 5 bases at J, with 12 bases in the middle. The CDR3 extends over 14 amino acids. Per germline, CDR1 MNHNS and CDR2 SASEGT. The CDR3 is CASSESRGWETQYF. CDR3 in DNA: TGTGCCAGCAGTGAATCCAGGGGTTGGGAGACCCAGTACTTC.

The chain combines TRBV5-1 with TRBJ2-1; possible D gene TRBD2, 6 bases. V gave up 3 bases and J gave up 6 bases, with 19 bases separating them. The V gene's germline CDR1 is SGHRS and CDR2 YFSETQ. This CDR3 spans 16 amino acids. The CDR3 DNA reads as TGCGCCAGCAGCTGGAAGTCCGGGGACTTACTCAATGAGCAGTTCTTC. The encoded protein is CASSWKSGDLLNEQFF.

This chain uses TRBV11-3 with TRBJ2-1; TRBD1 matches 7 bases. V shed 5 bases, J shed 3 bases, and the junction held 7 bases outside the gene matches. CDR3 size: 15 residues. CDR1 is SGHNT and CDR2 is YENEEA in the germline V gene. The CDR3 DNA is TGTGCCAGCAGCCCCCGGGACAGTAACTACAATGAGCAGTTCTTC. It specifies CASSPRDSNYNEQFF.

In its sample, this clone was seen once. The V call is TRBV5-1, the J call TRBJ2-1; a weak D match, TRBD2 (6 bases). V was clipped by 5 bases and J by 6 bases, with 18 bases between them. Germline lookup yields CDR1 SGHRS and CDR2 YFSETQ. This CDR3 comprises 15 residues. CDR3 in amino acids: CASRFRTGAGNEQFF. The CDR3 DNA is TGCGCCAGCAGGTTCAGGACGGGAGCTGGCAATGAGCAGTTCTTC. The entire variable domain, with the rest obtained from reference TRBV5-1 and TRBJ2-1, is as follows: KAGVTQTPRYLIKTRGQQVTLSCSPISGHRSVSWYQQTPGQGLQFLFEYFSETQRNKGNFPGRFSGRQFSNSRSEMNVSTLELGDSALYLCASRFRTGAGNEQFFGPGTRLTVL.

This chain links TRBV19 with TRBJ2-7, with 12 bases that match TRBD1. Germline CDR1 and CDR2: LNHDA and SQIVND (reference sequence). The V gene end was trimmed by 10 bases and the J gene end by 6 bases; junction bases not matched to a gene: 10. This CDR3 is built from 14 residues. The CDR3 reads CATKLGQGASEQYF. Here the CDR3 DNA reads TGTGCCACCAAGCTGGGACAGGGGGCGTCCGAGCAGTACTTC.

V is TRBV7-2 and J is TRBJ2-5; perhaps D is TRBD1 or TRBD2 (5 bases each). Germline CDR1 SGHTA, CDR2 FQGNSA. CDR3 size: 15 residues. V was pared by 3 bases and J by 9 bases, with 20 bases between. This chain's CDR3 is CASSFWDGQQSAQYF. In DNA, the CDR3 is TGTGCCAGCAGCTTTTGGGACGGCCAGCAATCGGCCCAGTACTTC.

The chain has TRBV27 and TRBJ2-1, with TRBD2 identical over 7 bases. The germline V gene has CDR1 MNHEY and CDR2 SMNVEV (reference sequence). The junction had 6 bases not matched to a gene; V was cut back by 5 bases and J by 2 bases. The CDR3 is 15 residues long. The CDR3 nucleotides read TGTGCCAGCAGTATCGGAGCGGGACCCTACAATGAGCAGTTCTTC. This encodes CASSIGAGPYNEQFF.

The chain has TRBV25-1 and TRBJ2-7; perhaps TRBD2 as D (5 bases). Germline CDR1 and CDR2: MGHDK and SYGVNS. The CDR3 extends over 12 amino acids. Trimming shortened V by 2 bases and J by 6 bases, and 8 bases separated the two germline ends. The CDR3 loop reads CASSEASGEQYF. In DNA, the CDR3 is TGTGCCAGCAGTGAAGCAAGCGGCGAGCAGTACTTC.

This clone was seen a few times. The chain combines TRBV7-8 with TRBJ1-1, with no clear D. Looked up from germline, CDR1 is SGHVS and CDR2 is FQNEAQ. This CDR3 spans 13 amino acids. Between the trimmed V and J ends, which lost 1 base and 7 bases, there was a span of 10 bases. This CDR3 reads CASSLGQPYEAFF. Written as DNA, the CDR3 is TGTGCCAGCAGCTTAGGTCAGCCCTATGAAGCTTTCTTT.

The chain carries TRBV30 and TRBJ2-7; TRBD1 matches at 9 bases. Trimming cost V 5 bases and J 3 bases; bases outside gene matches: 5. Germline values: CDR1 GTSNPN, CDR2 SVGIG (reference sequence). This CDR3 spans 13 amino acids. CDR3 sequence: CAWDRQGDYEQYF. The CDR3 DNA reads TGTGCCTGGGATCGACAGGGGGACTACGAGCAGTACTTC.

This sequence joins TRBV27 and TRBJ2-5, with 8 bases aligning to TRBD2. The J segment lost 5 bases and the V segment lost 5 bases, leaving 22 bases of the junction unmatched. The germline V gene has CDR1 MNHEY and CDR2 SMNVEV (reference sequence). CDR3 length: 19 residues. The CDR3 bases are TGTGCCAGCAGTCCTAATTACCCCTCGAGCGGGAGTTTCAGGGAGACCCAGTACTTC. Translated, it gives CASSPNYPSSGSFRETQYF.

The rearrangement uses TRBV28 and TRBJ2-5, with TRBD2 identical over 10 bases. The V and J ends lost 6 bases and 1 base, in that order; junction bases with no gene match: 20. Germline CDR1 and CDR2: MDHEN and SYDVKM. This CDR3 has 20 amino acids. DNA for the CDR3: TGTGCCAGCAGCTTAACAGTCGGGGAACTAGCGGGACAAGTCCAAGAGACCCAGTACTTC. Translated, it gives CASSLTVGELAGQVQETQYF.

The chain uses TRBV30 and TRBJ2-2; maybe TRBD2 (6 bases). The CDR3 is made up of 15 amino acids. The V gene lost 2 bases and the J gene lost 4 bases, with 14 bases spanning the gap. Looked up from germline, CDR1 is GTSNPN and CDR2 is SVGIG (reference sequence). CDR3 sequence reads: CAWSLGTAATGELFF. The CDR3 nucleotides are TGTGCCTGGAGTCTGGGGACTGCCGCCACCGGGGAGCTGTTTTTT. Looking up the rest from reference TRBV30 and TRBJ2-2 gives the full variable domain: SQTIHQWPATLVQPVGSPLSLECTVEGTSNPNLYWYRQAAGRGLQLLFYSVGIGQISSEVPQNLSASRPQDRQFILSSKKLLLSDSGFYLCAWSLGTAATGELFFGEGSRLTVL.

CDR3 sequence reads: CASSQVPTRVDEQFF. In DNA, the CDR3 is TGTGCCAGCAGCCAAGTCCCCACTCGTGTAGATGAGCAGTTCTTC. The chain uses TRBV4-2 and TRBJ2-1; D unresolved. Germline V gene lookup returns CDR1 LGHNA and CDR2 YNFKEQ. The CDR3 contains 15 residues. V gave up 1 base and J gave up 8 bases, with 15 bases separating them.

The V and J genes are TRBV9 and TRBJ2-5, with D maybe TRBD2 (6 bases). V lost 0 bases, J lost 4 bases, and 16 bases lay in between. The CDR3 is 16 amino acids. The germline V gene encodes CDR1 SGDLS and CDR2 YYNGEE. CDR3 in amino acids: CASSVGRVASGETQYF. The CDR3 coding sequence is TGTGCCAGCAGCGTAGGGAGGGTTGCATCGGGAGAGACCCAGTACTTC. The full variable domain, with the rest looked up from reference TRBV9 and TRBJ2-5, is DSGVTQTPKHLITATGQRVTLRCSPRSGDLSVYWYQQSLDQGLQFLIQYYNGEERAKGNILERFSAQQFPDLHSELNLSSLELGDSALYFCASSVGRVASGETQYFGPGTRLLVL.

The CDR3 DNA follows: TGCGCCAGCAGCCAAGAGGGAACAGGGGCGTTCTCCTACGAGCAGTACTTC. Encoded protein: CASSQEGTGAFSYEQYF. J is TRBJ2-7 and V is TRBV4-1, with TRBD1 matching 7 bases. With 0 bases clipped from V and 0 bases from J, the junction kept 8 bases outside the gene matches. The germline gives CDR1 MGHRA, CDR2 YSYEKL. The CDR3 has 17 amino acids.

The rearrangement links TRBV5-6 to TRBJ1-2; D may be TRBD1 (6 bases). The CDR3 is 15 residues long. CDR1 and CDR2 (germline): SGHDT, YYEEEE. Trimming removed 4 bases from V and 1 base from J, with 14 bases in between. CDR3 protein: CASSPGTLYNYGYTF. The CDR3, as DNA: TGTGCCAGCAGCCCCGGGACACTTTATAACTATGGCTACACCTTC.

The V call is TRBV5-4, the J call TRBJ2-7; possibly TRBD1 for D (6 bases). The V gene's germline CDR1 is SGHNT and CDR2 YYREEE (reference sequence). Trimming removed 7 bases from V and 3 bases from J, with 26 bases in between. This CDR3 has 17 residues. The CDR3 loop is CASVVLPRGLKYYEQYF. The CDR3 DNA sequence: TGTGCCAGCGTGGTACTACCCAGGGGTCTGAAATACTACGAGCAGTACTTC.

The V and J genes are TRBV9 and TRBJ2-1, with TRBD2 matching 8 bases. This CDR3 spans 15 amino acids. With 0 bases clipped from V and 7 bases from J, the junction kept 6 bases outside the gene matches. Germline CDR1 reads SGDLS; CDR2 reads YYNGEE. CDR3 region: CASSVGAGVFNEQFF. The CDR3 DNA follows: TGTGCCAGCAGCGTAGGAGCGGGAGTGTTTAATGAGCAGTTCTTC. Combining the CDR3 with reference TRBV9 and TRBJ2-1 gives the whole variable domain DSGVTQTPKHLITATGQRVTLRCSPRSGDLSVYWYQQSLDQGLQFLIQYYNGEERAKGNILERFSAQQFPDLHSELNLSSLELGDSALYFCASSVGAGVFNEQFFGPGTRLTVL.

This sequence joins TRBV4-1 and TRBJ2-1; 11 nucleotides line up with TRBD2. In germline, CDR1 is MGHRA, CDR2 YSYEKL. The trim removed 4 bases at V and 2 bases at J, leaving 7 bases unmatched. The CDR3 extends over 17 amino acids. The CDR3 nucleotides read TGCGCCAGCAGCCCCCGGACTAGCGGGCTGACCTACAATGAGCAGTTCTTC. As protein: CASSPRTSGLTYNEQFF.

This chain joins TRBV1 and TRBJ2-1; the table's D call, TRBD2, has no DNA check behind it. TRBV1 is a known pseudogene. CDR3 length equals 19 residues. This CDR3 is CTSSRTQGPILGGYNEQFF. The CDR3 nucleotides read TGCACCAGCAGCCGGACCCAGGGTCCCATTCTGGGGGGATACAATGAGCAGTTCTTC.

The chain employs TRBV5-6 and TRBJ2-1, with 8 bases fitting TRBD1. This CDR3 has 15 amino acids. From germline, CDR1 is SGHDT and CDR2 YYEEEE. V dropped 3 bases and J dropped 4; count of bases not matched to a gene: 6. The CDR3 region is CASSSGTGEYNEQFF. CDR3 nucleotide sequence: TGTGCCAGCAGCTCCGGGACAGGAGAGTACAATGAGCAGTTCTTC.

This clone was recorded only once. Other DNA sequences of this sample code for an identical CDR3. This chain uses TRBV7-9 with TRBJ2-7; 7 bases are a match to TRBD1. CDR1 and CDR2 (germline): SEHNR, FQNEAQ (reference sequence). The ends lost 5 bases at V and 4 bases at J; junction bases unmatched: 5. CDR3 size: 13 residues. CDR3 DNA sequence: TGTGCCAGCAGCCCGGGACAGTCTTACGAGCAGTACTTC. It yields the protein CASSPGQSYEQYF.

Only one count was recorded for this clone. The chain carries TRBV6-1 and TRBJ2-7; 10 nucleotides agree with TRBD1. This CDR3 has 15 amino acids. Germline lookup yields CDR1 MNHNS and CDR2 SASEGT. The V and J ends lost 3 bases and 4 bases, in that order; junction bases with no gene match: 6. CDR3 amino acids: CASSDRGTGVYEQYF. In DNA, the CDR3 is TGTGCCAGCAGTGATCGTGGGACAGGGGTTTACGAGCAGTACTTC.

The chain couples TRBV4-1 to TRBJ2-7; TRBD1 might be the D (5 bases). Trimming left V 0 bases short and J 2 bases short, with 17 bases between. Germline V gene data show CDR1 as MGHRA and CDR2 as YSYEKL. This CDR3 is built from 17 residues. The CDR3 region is CASSQDPPGAGPYEQYF. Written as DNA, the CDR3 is TGCGCCAGCAGCCAAGATCCACCTGGGGCAGGTCCCTACGAGCAGTACTTC.

The CDR3 DNA is TGTGCCAGCAAACCCGCCTTTAGCAATCAGCCCCAGCATTTT. As protein: CASKPAFSNQPQHF. The V gene is TRBV27, the J gene TRBJ1-5; no reliable D call. V lost 7 bases, J lost 0 bases, and 10 bases lay in between. Germline CDR1 MNHEY, CDR2 SMNVEV (reference sequence). The CDR3 has 14 residues.

The CDR3 nucleotides read TGTGCCGCACTGAGTAGCCTCTCCTACGAGCAGTACTTC. Amino acid sequence: CAALSSLSYEQYF. The chain joins TRBV2 to TRBJ2-7; D unclear. The CDR3 totals 13 residues. The germline V gene has CDR1 SNHLY and CDR2 FYNNEI. Trimming stripped 11 bases from V and 0 bases from J, with 14 bases between.